This TCR beta chain was profiled in a study of T cells in Graves' hyperthyroidism and ophthalmopathy. A Clinical Activity Score of at least 3, a NOSPECS grade of at least 4 and a duration under 3 months were recorded in the ophthalmopathy patients. J was trimmed by 6 bases and V by 5 bases; bases with no gene match: 9. The CDR3 is 14 amino acids. Germline V CDR1 and CDR2: SGHAT, FQNNGV. This clonotype was picked up many times. Researchers amplified the TCR beta CDR3 regions from RNA transcripts. The HTBI primer set was used in a first-round RT-PCR of the TCR CDR3. TCRdb passed the multiplex PCR reads through MiXCR, listing each CDR3 protein once. The sample yields under 350,000 distinct CDR3 sequences, 15% to 20% seen once.

The receptor was isolated from a woman aged 55-69 years with Graves' ophthalmopathy. The material sequenced was blood. The chain links TRBV11-2 to TRBJ2-7, with 8 nucleotides matching TRBD1. The CDR3 reads CASSNPQGGREQYF. The CDR3 DNA follows: TGTGCCAGCAGCAACCCACAGGGGGGCCGCGAGCAGTACTTC.